This T cell receptor (beta chain) was sequenced in a study of blood T cells in healthy people across ages. About this clonotype: Its specificity is not known.

CDR1 and CDR2 (germline): LGHNA, YNFKEQ. V lost 4 bases and J lost 11; bases outside the gene matches: 15. The CDR3 length is 15 residues. With a J-beta primer mix and a sample-barcoded 5' primer, a second PCR ran about 7 to 12 cycles. Each CDR3 protein is one row after TCRdb ran MiXCR on the 5' RACE reads. The sample holds fewer than 2,000,000 distinct CDR3 sequences, approximately 32% seen once. The study's findings and limits: Because donor CMV status was unknown, expanded clonotype changes were possibly confounded.

Material for sequencing was blood. The sequence derives from a young woman in good health. This sequence joins TRBV4-2 and TRBJ2-5; 8 positions agree with TRBD2. This CDR3 reads CASSLSRGDLSEQYF. The CDR3 DNA reads TGTGCCAGCAGCCTTTCGCGGGGGGACCTAAGTGAGCAGTACTTC.